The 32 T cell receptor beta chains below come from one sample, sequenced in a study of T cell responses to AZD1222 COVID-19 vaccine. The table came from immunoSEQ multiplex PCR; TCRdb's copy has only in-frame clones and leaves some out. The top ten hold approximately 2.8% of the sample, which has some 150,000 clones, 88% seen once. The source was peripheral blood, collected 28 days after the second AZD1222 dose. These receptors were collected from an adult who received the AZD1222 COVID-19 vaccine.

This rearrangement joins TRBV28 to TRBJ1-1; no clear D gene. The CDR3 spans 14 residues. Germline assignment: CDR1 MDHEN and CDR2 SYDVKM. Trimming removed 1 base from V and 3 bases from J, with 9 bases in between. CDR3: CASSLYGMDTEAFF. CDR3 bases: TGTGCCAGCAGTTTATACGGGATGGACACTGAAGCTTTCTTT. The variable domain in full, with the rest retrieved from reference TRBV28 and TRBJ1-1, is DVKVTQSSRYLVKRTGEKVFLECVQDMDHENMFWYRQDPGLGLRLIYFSYDVKMKEKGDIPEGYSVSREKKERFSLILESASTNQTSMYLCASSLYGMDTEAFFGQGTRLTVV.

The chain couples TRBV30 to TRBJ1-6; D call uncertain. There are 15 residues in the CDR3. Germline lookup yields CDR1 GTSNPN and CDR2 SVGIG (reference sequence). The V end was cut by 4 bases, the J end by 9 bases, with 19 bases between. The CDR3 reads CAWNPPPLSASPLHF. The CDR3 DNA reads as TGTGCCTGGAACCCCCCTCCTCTCTCCGCTTCACCCCTCCACTTT.

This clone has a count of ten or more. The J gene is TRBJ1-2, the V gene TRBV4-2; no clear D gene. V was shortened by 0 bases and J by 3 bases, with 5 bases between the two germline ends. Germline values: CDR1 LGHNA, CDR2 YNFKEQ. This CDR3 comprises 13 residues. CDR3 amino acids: CASSQDLDYGYTF. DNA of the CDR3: TGTGCCAGCAGCCAAGATCTGGACTATGGCTACACCTTC.

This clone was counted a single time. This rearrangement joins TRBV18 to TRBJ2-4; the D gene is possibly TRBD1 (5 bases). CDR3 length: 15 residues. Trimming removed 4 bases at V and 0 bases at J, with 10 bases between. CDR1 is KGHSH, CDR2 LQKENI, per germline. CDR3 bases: TGTGCCAGCTCACAGACAGTACTAGCCAAAAACATTCAGTACTTC. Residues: CASSQTVLAKNIQYF.

The CDR3 reads CAISETNRGAFF. CDR3 DNA: TGTGCCATCAGTGAGACCAACAGAGGAGCTTTCTTT. The chain is built from TRBV10-3 and TRBJ1-1, with D hard to call. Germline V gene data show CDR1 as ENHRY and CDR2 as SYGVKD. The CDR3 runs 12 residues. Trimming stripped 2 bases from V and 10 bases from J, with 11 bases between.

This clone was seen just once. The CDR3 sequence: CASSSSYEQYF. Here the CDR3 DNA reads TGTGCCAGCAGCTCATCGTACGAGCAGTACTTC. The J gene is TRBJ2-7, the V gene TRBV5-6; no firm D call. CDR3 size: 11 residues. V was clipped by 3 bases and J by 4 bases, with 5 bases between them. Germline V gene lookup returns CDR1 SGHDT and CDR2 YYEEEE. The full variable domain, with the rest looked up from reference TRBV5-6 and TRBJ2-7, is DAGVTQSPTHLIKTRGQQVTLRCSPKSGHDTVSWYQQALGQGPQFIFQYYEEEERQRGNFPDRFSGHQFPNYSSELNVNALLLGDSALYLCASSSSYEQYFGPGTRLTVT.

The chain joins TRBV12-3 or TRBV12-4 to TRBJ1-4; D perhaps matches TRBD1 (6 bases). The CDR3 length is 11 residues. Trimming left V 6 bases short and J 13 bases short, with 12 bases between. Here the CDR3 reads CASSRGGRLFF. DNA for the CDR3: TGTGCCAGCAGCAGGGGAGGAAGACTGTTTTTT.

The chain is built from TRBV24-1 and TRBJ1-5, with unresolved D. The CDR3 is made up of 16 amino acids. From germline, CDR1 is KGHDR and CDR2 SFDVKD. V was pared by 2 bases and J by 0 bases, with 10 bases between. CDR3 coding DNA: TGTGCCACCAGTGATTCTCGCACCTATAGCAATCAGCCCCAGCATTTT. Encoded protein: CATSDSRTYSNQPQHF.

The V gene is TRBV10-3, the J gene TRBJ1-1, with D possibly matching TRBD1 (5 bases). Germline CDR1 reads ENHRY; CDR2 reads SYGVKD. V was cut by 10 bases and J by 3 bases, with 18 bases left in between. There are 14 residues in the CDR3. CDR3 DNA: TGTGCCACCCAGGGTAGTAGCCCCGACACTGAAGCTTTCTTT. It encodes CATQGSSPDTEAFF.

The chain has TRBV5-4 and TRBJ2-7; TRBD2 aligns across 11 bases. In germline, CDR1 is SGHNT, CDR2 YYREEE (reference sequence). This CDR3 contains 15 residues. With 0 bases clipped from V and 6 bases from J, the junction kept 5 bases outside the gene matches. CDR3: CASSLGGLAGGEQYF. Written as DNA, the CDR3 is TGTGCCAGCAGCTTGGGTGGGCTAGCGGGGGGCGAGCAGTACTTC.

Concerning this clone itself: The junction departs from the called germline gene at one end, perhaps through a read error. This CDR3 is CASSFGGEETQYF. The CDR3 DNA follows: TGTGCTAGCAGCTTTGGGGGGGAGGAGACCCAGTACTTC. The chain employs TRBV7-7 and TRBJ2-5; 7 nucleotides match TRBD2. Germline V gene data show CDR1 as SSHAT and CDR2 as FNYEAQ (reference sequence). CDR3 length: 13 residues.

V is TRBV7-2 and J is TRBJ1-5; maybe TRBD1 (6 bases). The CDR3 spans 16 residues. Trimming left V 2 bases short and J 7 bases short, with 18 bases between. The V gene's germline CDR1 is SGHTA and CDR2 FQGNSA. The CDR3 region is CASSLRGRGGGQPQHF. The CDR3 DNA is TGTGCCAGCAGCTTAAGGGGCAGGGGAGGAGGCCAGCCCCAGCATTTT.

CDR3 sequence: CASSYDGENGYTF. In DNA, the CDR3 is TGTGCCAGCAGTTACGACGGGGAAAATGGCTACACCTTC. The rearrangement uses TRBV6-5 and TRBJ1-2, with D unresolved. Germline CDR1 reads MNHEY; CDR2 reads SVGAGI. CDR3 length: 13 amino acids. Trimming took 2 bases from V and 6 from J, leaving 10 bases between them.

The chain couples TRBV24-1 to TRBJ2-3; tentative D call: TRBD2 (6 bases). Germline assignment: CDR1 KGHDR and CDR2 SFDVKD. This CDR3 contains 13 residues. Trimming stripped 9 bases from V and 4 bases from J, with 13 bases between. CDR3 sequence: CATQESGADTQYF. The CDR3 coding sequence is TGTGCCACCCAGGAATCGGGGGCAGATACGCAGTATTTT.

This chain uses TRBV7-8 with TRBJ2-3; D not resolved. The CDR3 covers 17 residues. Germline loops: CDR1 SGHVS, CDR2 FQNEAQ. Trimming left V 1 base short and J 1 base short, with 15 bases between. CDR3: CASSLDAPAVGTDTQYF. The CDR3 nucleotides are TGTGCCAGCAGCTTAGATGCCCCCGCGGTGGGCACAGATACGCAGTATTTT.

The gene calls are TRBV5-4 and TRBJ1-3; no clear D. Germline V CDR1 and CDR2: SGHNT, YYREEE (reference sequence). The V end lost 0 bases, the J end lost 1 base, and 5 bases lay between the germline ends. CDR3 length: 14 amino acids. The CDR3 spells CASSLGQSGNTIYF. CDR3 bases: TGTGCCAGCAGCTTGGGCCAGTCTGGAAACACCATATATTTT. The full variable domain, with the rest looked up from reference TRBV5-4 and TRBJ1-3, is ETGVTQSPTHLIKTRGQQVTLRCSSQSGHNTVSWYQQALGQGPQFIFQYYREEENGRGNFPPRFSGLQFPNYSSELNVNALELDDSALYLCASSLGQSGNTIYFGEGSWLTVV.

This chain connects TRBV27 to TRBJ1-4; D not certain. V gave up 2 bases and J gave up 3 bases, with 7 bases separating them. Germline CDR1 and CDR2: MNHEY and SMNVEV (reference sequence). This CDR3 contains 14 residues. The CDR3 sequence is CASSLDGPNEKLFF. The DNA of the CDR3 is TGTGCCAGCAGTTTAGACGGCCCTAATGAAAAACTGTTTTTT.

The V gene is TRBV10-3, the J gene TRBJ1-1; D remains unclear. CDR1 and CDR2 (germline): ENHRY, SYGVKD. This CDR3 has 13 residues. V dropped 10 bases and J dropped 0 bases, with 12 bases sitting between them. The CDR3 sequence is CATWSGMNTEAFF. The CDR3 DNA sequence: TGTGCCACGTGGTCGGGGATGAACACTGAAGCTTTCTTT.

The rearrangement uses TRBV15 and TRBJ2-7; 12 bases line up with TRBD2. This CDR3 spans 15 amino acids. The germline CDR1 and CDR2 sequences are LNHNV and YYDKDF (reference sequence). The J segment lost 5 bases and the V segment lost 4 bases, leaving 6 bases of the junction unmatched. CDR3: CATSTGLAGSHEQYF. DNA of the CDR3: TGTGCCACCAGCACCGGACTAGCGGGATCCCACGAGCAGTACTTC.

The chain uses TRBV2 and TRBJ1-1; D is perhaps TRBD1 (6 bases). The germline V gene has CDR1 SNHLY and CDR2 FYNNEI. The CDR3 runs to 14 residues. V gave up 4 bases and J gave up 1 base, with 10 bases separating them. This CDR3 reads CASSAQGPNTEAFF. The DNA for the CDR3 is TGTGCCAGCAGTGCCCAGGGGCCGAACACTGAAGCTTTCTTT.

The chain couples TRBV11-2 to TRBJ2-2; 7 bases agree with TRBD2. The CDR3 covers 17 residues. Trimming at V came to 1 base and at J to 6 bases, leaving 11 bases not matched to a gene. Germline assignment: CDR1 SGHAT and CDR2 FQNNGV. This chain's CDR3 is CASSLGLGGSRAGELFF. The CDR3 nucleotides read TGTGCCAGCAGCTTAGGGCTTGGCGGGAGTCGGGCCGGGGAGCTGTTTTTT.

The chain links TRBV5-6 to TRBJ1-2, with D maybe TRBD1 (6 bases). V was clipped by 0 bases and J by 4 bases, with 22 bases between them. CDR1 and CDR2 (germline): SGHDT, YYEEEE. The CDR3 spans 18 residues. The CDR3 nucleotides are TGTGCCAGCAGCTTGGTGGTACAGGGAGGAGGGTTGGGCTATGGCTACACCTTC. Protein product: CASSLVVQGGGLGYGYTF.

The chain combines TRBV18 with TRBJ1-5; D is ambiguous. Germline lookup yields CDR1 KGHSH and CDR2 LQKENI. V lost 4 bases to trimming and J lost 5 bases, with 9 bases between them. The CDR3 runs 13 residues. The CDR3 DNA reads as TGTGCCAGCTCACAAAAGAGCGATCAGCCCCAGCATTTT. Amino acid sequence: CASSQKSDQPQHF. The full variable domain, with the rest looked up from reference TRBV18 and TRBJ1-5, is NAGVMQNPRHLVRRRGQEARLRCSPMKGHSHVYWYRQLPEEGLKFMVYLQKENIIDESGMPKERFSAEFPKEGPSILRIQQVVRGDSAAYFCASSQKSDQPQHFGDGTRLSIL.

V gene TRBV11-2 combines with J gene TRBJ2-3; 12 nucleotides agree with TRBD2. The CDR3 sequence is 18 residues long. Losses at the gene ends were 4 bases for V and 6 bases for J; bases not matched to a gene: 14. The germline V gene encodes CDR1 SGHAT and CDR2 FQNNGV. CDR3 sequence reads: CASSSSPDWTSGTDTQYF. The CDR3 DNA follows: TGTGCCAGCAGCTCTAGTCCGGACTGGACTAGCGGGACTGATACGCAGTATTTT.

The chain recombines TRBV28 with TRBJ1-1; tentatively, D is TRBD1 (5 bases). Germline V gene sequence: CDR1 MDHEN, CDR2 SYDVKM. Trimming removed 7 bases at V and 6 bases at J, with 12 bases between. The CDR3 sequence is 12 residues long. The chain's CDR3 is CASTTRGAEAFF. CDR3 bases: TGTGCCAGCACCACCCGGGGGGCTGAAGCTTTCTTT.

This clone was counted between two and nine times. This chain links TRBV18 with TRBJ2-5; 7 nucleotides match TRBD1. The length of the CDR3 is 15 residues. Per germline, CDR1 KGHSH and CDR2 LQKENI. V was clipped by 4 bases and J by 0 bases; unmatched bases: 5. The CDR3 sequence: CASSLLTGNQETQYF. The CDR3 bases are TGTGCCAGCTCACTTCTGACAGGGAACCAAGAGACCCAGTACTTC.

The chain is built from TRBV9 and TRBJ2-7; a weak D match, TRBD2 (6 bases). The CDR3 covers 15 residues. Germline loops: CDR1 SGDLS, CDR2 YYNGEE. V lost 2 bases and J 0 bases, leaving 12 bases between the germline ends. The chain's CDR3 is CASSVGGTSSYEQYF. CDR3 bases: TGTGCCAGCAGCGTTGGCGGGACCTCCTCCTACGAGCAGTACTTC.

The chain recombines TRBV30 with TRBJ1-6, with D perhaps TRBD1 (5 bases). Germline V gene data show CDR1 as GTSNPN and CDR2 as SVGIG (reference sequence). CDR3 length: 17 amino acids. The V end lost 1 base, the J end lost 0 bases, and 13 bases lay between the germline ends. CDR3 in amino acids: CAWSGDFQSSYNSPLHF. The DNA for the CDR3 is TGTGCCTGGAGTGGGGACTTCCAGAGCTCCTATAATTCACCCCTCCACTTT.

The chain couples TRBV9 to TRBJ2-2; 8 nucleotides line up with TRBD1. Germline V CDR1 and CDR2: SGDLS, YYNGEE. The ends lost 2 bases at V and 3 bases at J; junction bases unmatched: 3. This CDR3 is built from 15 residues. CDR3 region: CASSVQGADTGELFF. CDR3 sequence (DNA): TGTGCCAGCAGCGTCCAGGGGGCAGACACCGGGGAGCTGTTTTTT.

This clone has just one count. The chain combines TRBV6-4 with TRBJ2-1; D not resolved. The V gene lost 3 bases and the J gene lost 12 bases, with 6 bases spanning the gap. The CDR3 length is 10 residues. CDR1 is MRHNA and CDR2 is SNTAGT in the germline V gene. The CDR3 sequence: CASSDMGQFF. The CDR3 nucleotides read TGTGCCAGCAGTGATATGGGGCAGTTCTTC.

The chain's CDR3 is CASSKVEKLFF. CDR3 DNA sequence: TGTGCCAGCAGCAAGGTAGAAAAACTGTTTTTT. The chain couples TRBV2 to TRBJ1-4; D is uncertain. Deletions cut 6 bases from V and 8 bases from J, with 7 bases between. Germline V CDR1 and CDR2: SNHLY, FYNNEI. The CDR3 loop spans 11 amino acids.

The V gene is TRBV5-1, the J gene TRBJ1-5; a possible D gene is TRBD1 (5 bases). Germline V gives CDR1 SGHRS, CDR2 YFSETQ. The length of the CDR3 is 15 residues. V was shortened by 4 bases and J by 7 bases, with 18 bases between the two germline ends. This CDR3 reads CASSRVRDGCQPQHF. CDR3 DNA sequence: TGCGCCAGCAGCCGAGTCAGGGACGGGTGCCAGCCCCAGCATTTT.